This T cell receptor (beta chain) was identified in a study of blood T cell repertoires in COVID-19. Overall study context: From T cells, B-cell-depleted T cells, or PBMCs came the material, which was cDNA or gDNA.

This clone was observed once. Authors' processing steps: Cell counts per sample came from amplifying reference gene primers. Repertoires were generated with immunoSEQ multiplex PCR, while TCRdb's copy carries only in-frame clones and drops some. Clonal size and the V and J genes are those of that table, whereas D and trimming came from the DNA. The sample yields approximately 60,000 clones, roughly 84% seen once. Unmatched junction bases numbered 11, after V lost 6 bases and J lost 7 bases. Per the germline V gene, CDR1 is SGHRS and CDR2 is YFSETQ. This CDR3 contains 15 residues. This TCR derives from a woman of 80 years or more with active or convalescent COVID-19. Source material: peripheral blood. The gene calls are TRBV5-1 and TRBJ2-2, with 8 positions matching TRBD1. Here the CDR3 reads CASTGQGGSYGELFF. The CDR3 nucleotides are TGCGCCAGCACCGGACAGGGAGGAAGTTACGGGGAGCTGTTTTTT.